Listed here are 13 T cell receptor beta chains from one sample, sequenced in a study of response to subunit inactivated influenza vaccine. TCRdb analysed the RT-PCR reads with MiXCR anew, one entry per CDR3 protein. The sample records around 570,000 distinct CDR3 sequences, 6.5% to 8% being singletons. The starting material was PBMCs from blood, obtained less than 25 months after vaccination. The receptors shown here come from a man aged 50 to 75 who received an inactivated influenza vaccine.

This clonotype appeared a few times. The rearrangement links TRBV20-1 to TRBJ2-1; 9 bases are a match to TRBD2. CDR3 length equals 14 residues. Germline-derived CDR1 and CDR2 are DFQATT and SNEGSKA (reference sequence). The ends lost 4 bases at V and 0 bases at J; junction bases unmatched: 1. The CDR3 spells CSAISGSSYNEQFF. The CDR3, as DNA: TGCAGTGCTATTAGCGGGAGCTCCTACAATGAGCAGTTCTTC.

This clonotype was detected many times. This chain uses TRBV20-1 with TRBJ1-1, with 8 bases fitting TRBD1. The CDR3 is 14 amino acids. The germline V gene has CDR1 DFQATT and CDR2 SNEGSKA (reference sequence). V was clipped by 3 bases and J by 2 bases; unmatched bases: 5. CDR3: CSARRTGGNTEAFF. The CDR3 DNA sequence: TGCAGTGCTAGGCGTACAGGGGGAAACACTGAAGCTTTCTTT.

This clonotype has just a few counts. CDR3 in DNA: TGCAGCGCCTCAGCGACGGGGTACAATGAGCAGTTCTTC. As protein: CSASATGYNEQFF. The chain links TRBV29-1 to TRBJ2-1; perhaps TRBD2 as D (5 bases). Trimming took 7 bases from V and 4 from J, leaving 14 bases between them. This CDR3 region has 13 residues. Germline assignment: CDR1 SQVTM and CDR2 ANQGSEA.

In its sample, this clonotype was seen a few times. This sequence joins TRBV5-5 and TRBJ2-3; a possible D gene is TRBD1 (6 bases). Trimming cost V 4 bases and J 3 bases, with 18 bases left between them. The CDR3 runs to 16 residues. In germline, CDR1 is SGHKS, CDR2 YYEKEE (reference sequence). The CDR3 here is CASSRLSGGRTDTQYF. CDR3 sequence (DNA): TGTGCCAGCAGCCGGTTGAGTGGGGGCCGGACAGATACGCAGTATTTT. The full variable domain, in which reference TRBV5-5 and TRBJ2-3 provide the parts outside the CDR3, is DAGVTQSPTHLIKTRGQQVTLRCSPISGHKSVSWYQQVLGQGPQFIFQYYEKEERGRGNFPDRFSARQFPNYSSELNVNALLLGDSALYLCASSRLSGGRTDTQYFGPGTRLTVL.

This clonotype came up many times. The chain combines TRBV18 with TRBJ1-4, with unresolved D. The CDR3 is 14 residues long. The germline V gene encodes CDR1 KGHSH and CDR2 LQKENI. V gave up 3 bases and J gave up 4 bases, with 9 bases separating them. The CDR3 bases are TGTGCCAGCTCACCCGGACTGAGTAATGAAAAACTGTTTTTT. Amino acid sequence: CASSPGLSNEKLFF.

This clonotype was seen ten or more times. The rearrangement uses TRBV20-1 and TRBJ2-7; 10 bases are shared with TRBD1. The CDR3 has 14 amino acids. The J segment lost 7 bases and the V segment lost 3 bases, leaving 9 bases of the junction unmatched. CDR1 and CDR2 (germline): DFQATT, SNEGSKA (reference sequence). The CDR3 DNA follows: TGCAGTGCTAGTTTGACAGGGGGCAGGAGAGAGCAGTACTTC. This translates into CSASLTGGRREQYF.

V and J are TRBV6-1 and TRBJ2-7; TRBD2 is a possible D gene (6 bases). Germline V gene data show CDR1 as MNHNS and CDR2 as SASEGT. CDR3 size: 15 residues. Between the trimmed V and J ends, which lost 1 base and 6 bases, there was a span of 16 bases. The CDR3 here is CASSEGFRRGGEQYF. The DNA for the CDR3 is TGTGCCAGCAGTGAAGGGTTTCGTAGGGGAGGCGAGCAGTACTTC.

This clonotype was observed many times. The V and J genes are TRBV11-3 and TRBJ2-7, with 16 nucleotides matching TRBD2. This CDR3 has 18 amino acids. Germline V gene sequence: CDR1 SGHNT, CDR2 YENEEA. J lost 0 bases, V lost 5 bases, and 7 bases had no gene match. The CDR3 sequence: CASSLGLAGGRSSYEQYF. CDR3 coding DNA: TGTGCCAGCAGCCTGGGACTAGCGGGAGGGCGGAGCTCCTACGAGCAGTACTTC.

V is TRBV5-1 and J is TRBJ2-3; D uncertain. Germline assignment: CDR1 SGHRS and CDR2 YFSETQ. V was pared by 5 bases and J by 0 bases, with 7 bases between. The length of the CDR3 is 13 residues. The CDR3 loop reads CASRQASTDTQYF. CDR3 coding DNA: TGCGCCAGCAGACAAGCGAGCACAGATACGCAGTATTTT.

The rearrangement uses TRBV10-3 and TRBJ2-2, with TRBD2 matching over 9 bases. In germline, CDR1 is ENHRY, CDR2 SYGVKD. V shed 4 bases, J shed 4 bases, and the junction held 4 bases outside the gene matches. This CDR3 is built from 15 residues. The CDR3 loop is CAISVASGTTGELFF. The CDR3 DNA reads TGTGCCATCAGTGTTGCTAGCGGGACCACCGGGGAGCTGTTTTTT.

This clonotype has more than one count but fewer than ten. This chain uses TRBV5-5 with TRBJ2-3, with unresolved D. Trimming took off 4 bases at V and 2 bases at J, with 8 bases between the two ends. The CDR3 runs to 13 residues. Germline lookup yields CDR1 SGHKS and CDR2 YYEKEE (reference sequence). Here the CDR3 DNA reads TGTGCCAGCAGCAAACAATCCACAGATACGCAGTATTTT. This translates into CASSKQSTDTQYF.

This clonotype was detected only a few times. This may come from a read error, since a much larger clone is one base off. The chain links TRBV7-3 to TRBJ2-7; D gene unclear. CDR1 SGHTA and CDR2 FQGTGA come from the germline V gene. V was shortened by 4 bases and J by 2 bases, with 6 bases between the two germline ends. This CDR3 has 12 amino acids. The CDR3 coding sequence is TGTGCCAGCAGCTCGAGCCCCTACGAGCAGTACTTC. Its translation is CASSSSPYEQYF. Based on the CDR3 plus reference TRBV7-3 and TRBJ2-7, the full variable domain is GAGVSQTPSNKVTEKGKYVELRCDPISGHTALYWYRQSLGQGPEFLIYFQGTGAADDSGLPNDRFFAVRPEGSVSTLKIQRTERGDSAVYLCASSSSPYEQYFGPGTRLTVT.

This clonotype was recorded at least ten times. The chain couples TRBV10-2 to TRBJ1-2, with 7 bases fitting TRBD1. This CDR3 has 14 residues. The junction had 4 bases not matched to a gene; V was cut back by 4 bases and J by 2 bases. Germline-derived CDR1 and CDR2 are WSHSY and SAAADI. The CDR3 DNA is TGCGCCAGCAGTGGAAACAGGGGAAACTATGGCTACACCTTC. It specifies CASSGNRGNYGYTF.